A selection of T cell receptor beta chains follows, all from one sample in a study of blood T cell repertoires in COVID-19. TCRdb's table, derived via immunoSEQ multiplex PCR, lists solely in-frame clones and lacks some. The sample contains hundreds of thousands of clones, around 82% of which appear only once. Sequencing was performed on PBMCs or T cells enriched from blood (not recorded which). The receptors were gathered from a man under 40 with acute COVID-19. Both conserved end residues are part of each CDR3. Each record gives: clone size, D gene, V gene, J gene, CDR3 protein, CDR3 DNA. D genes are given only for firm matches. Size is omitted from some rows. Given values are once, few, many or a class for expanded clones.

>.|.|TRBV7-9|TRBJ1-2
CASSAREGGYGYTF
TGTGCCAGCAGCGCCCGGGAAGGAGGGTATGGCTACACCTTC
>.|.|TRBV14|TRBJ1-3
CASSPPGVNTIYF
TGTGCCAGCAGCCCCCCAGGGGTGAACACCATATATTTT
>.|TRBD1|TRBV3-1/TRBV3-2|TRBJ2-7
CASSGGTGRTYEQYF
TGTGCCAGCAGCGGTGGGACAGGGAGGACCTACGAGCAGTACTTC
>.|.|TRBV4-2|TRBJ1-5
CASSQDWGGQPQHF
TGTGCCAGCAGCCAAGATTGGGGGGGTCAGCCCCAGCATTTT
>.|TRBD1|TRBV11-2|TRBJ1-6
CASSLLTGDSPLHF
TGTGCCAGCAGCTTACTAACAGGGGATTCACCCCTCCACTTT
>.|TRBD1|TRBV6-5|TRBJ1-2
CASITGVGGYTF
TGTGCCAGCATTACAGGGGTTGGTGGCTACACCTTC
>.|.|TRBV9|TRBJ2-3
CASSVGGPGTQYF
TGTGCCAGCAGCGTGGGGGGGCCTGGTACGCAGTATTTT
>.|.|TRBV5-4|TRBJ1-2
CASSLVADRGFHTF
TGTGCCAGCAGCTTGGTCGCCGACAGAGGATTCCACACCTTC
>.|TRBD1|TRBV2|TRBJ1-6
CASSEGTGNSPLHF
TGTGCCAGCAGTGAGGGGACAGGTAATTCACCCCTCCACTTT
>.|.|TRBV7-2|TRBJ2-2
CASSLGQGGTGELFF
TGTGCCAGCAGCTTAGGGCAGGGTGGGACCGGGGAGCTGTTTTTT
>.|.|TRBV7-6|TRBJ1-2
CASSLSMQGQGGYTF
TGTGCCAGCAGCTTATCAATGCAGGGGCAAGGAGGCTACACCTTC
>.|TRBD1|TRBV11-3|TRBJ2-2
CASSPRGLGTGELFF
TGTGCCAGCAGTCCCAGGGGGCTTGGCACCGGGGAGCTGTTTTTT
>.|TRBD1|TRBV19|TRBJ2-5
CASSTGTGPQETQYF
TGTGCCAGTAGTACCGGGACAGGACCTCAAGAGACCCAGTACTTC
>many|.|TRBV15|TRBJ2-3
CATSRGGGDTQYF
TGTGCCACCAGCAGAGGCGGTGGAGATACGCAGTATTTT
>.|TRBD1|TRBV30|TRBJ1-5
CAWSGWASTDRGSNQPQHF
TGTGCCTGGAGCGGATGGGCATCAACCGACAGGGGAAGCAATCAGCCCCAGCATTTT
>.|TRBD2|TRBV5-6|TRBJ2-1
CASSLSAGGHEQFF
TGTGCCAGCAGCTTGTCAGCGGGGGGGCATGAGCAGTTCTTC
>.|TRBD1|TRBV12-5|TRBJ1-5
CASSRGDRGFGQPQHF
TGTGCTAGTTCCCGTGGGGACAGGGGGTTCGGGCAGCCCCAGCATTTT
>.|TRBD1|TRBV5-1|TRBJ1-3
CASSGTGQLFDTIYF
TGCGCCAGCAGCGGGACGGGACAGCTTTTCGACACCATATATTTT
>.|.|TRBV6-5|TRBJ2-5
CASSTLWAPETQYF
TGTGCCAGCAGTACCCTGTGGGCCCCGGAGACCCAGTACTTC
>many|TRBD1|TRBV7-6|TRBJ1-5
CASRPIQGKGNQPQHF
TGTGCCAGCAGGCCAATACAGGGGAAAGGCAATCAGCCCCAGCATTTT
>once|.|TRBV19|TRBJ1-6
CASSLDRNSPLHF
TGTGCCAGTAGTCTTGACAGAAATTCACCCCTCCACTTT
>.|TRBD1|TRBV6-5|TRBJ1-3
CASRGQGGNTIYF
TGTGCCAGCAGGGGACAGGGGGGAAACACCATATATTTT
>many|.|TRBV9|TRBJ2-2
CASSVGQGIAGELFF
TGTGCCAGCAGCGTAGGGCAGGGTATAGCCGGGGAGCTGTTTTTT
>.|.|TRBV30|TRBJ2-1
CAWLTGLYNEQFF
TGTGCCTGGCTCACAGGGTTGTACAATGAGCAGTTCTTC
>once|TRBD2|TRBV10-3|TRBJ2-2
CAISVTGLAVPGELFF
TGTGCCATCAGTGTAACGGGACTAGCGGTTCCCGGGGAGCTGTTTTTT
>.|.|TRBV2|TRBJ1-1
CASSEAYDGGYTEAFF
TGTGCCAGCAGTGAAGCCTATGACGGAGGGTACACTGAAGCTTTCTTT
>.|TRBD1|TRBV29-1|TRBJ2-7
CSVSGTGDTFYEQYF
TGCAGCGTTTCCGGGACAGGGGATACTTTTTACGAGCAGTACTTC
>.|.|TRBV10-3|TRBJ1-2
CAISDPSGYTF
TGTGCCATCAGTGACCCCTCGGGCTACACCTTC
>.|.|TRBV19|TRBJ1-6
CASSQGGYSPLHF
TGTGCCAGTAGTCAGGGTGGATATTCACCCCTCCACTTT
>.|.|TRBV9|TRBJ1-1
CASKVAYAREAFF
TGTGCCAGCAAGGTAGCGTACGCGCGCGAAGCTTTCTTT
>.|TRBD2|TRBV11-3|TRBJ2-1
CASSLTSGGNEQFF
TGTGCCAGCAGCTTGACTAGCGGGGGGAATGAGCAGTTCTTC
>.|TRBD1|TRBV7-9|TRBJ1-1
CASSPEGRTGWFF
TGTGCCAGCAGCCCCGAAGGCCGGACAGGGTGGTTCTTT
>.|.|TRBV28|TRBJ1-4
CASTRLPTIEKLFF
TGTGCCAGCACCCGACTGCCCACGATTGAAAAACTGTTTTTT
>.|.|TRBV5-6|TRBJ1-3
CASSPIGGIGNTIYF
TGTGCCAGCAGCCCCATCGGGGGAATTGGAAACACCATATATTTT
>.|.|TRBV13|TRBJ1-3
CASSQTSTAGNTIYF
TGTGCCAGCAGCCAGACATCTACCGCAGGAAACACCATATATTTT
>.|.|TRBV19|TRBJ1-3
CASSLTGNPGNTIYF
TGTGCCAGTAGCCTAACAGGGAATCCTGGAAACACCATATATTTT
>.|.|TRBV5-4|TRBJ2-5
CASSRPQGVLPETRYF
TGTGCCAGCAGCCGGCCCCAGGGCGTGTTACCAGAGACCCGGTACTTC
>.|TRBD2|TRBV10-3|TRBJ2-7
CAISDRTESLLAGVYEQYF
TGTGCCATCAGTGACCGGACGGAGAGTTTACTAGCGGGGGTTTACGAGCAGTACTTC